The 9 T cell receptor beta chains reported below all come from one sample, sequenced in a study of cytomegalovirus exposure and HLA in healthy donors. PCR amplification relied on 60 Vbeta primers (plus 13 Jbeta primers). This table comes from immunoSEQ multiplex PCR, and its TCRdb copy is limited to in-frame clones, with some not included. The sample carries around 150,000 clones, 65% to 90% recorded once. Specimen: PBMCs. Receptor source: a human donor in good health.

This clone was seen a single time. The rearrangement joins TRBV11-2 to TRBJ1-1; 10 positions agree with TRBD1. CDR3 size: 16 residues. The trim removed 6 bases at V and 0 bases at J, leaving 7 bases unmatched. Germline V lookup: CDR1 SGHAT, CDR2 FQNNGV. CDR3 amino acids: CASRPTGGGMNTEAFF. For the CDR3, the DNA is TGTGCCAGCAGGCCGACAGGGGGCGGGATGAACACTGAAGCTTTCTTT.

J is TRBJ2-1 and V is TRBV7-6; 7 nucleotides match TRBD2. V gave up 6 bases and J gave up 0 bases; unmatched junction bases: 8. From germline, CDR1 is SGHVS and CDR2 FNYEAQ. The CDR3 is 16 amino acids. CDR3 DNA: TGTGCCAGCAGTTCAAAGGGAGGGAGCTCCTACAATGAGCAGTTCTTC. Translated, it gives CASSSKGGSSYNEQFF.

The chain couples TRBV7-9 to TRBJ2-5; 12 bases are shared with TRBD2. There are 16 residues in the CDR3. V dropped 4 bases and J dropped 7; count of bases not matched to a gene: 10. Germline assignment: CDR1 SEHNR and CDR2 FQNEAQ (reference sequence). As DNA, the CDR3 is TGTGCCAGCAGCTCCACCCCGGGACTAGCGGGTGGGACCCAGTACTTC. Its protein product is CASSSTPGLAGGTQYF.

V gene TRBV5-1 combines with J gene TRBJ2-3; 7 nucleotides align to TRBD1. The CDR3 contains 13 residues. Germline CDR1 is SGHRS and CDR2 is YFSETQ. The V gene end was trimmed by 4 bases and the J gene end by 5 bases; junction bases not matched to a gene: 4. The CDR3 DNA reads TGCGCCAGCAGCGCAGGACAGGTAGATACGCAGTATTTT. Translation: CASSAGQVDTQYF.

This chain joins TRBV9 and TRBJ2-2, with D possibly matching TRBD2 (5 bases). Looked up from germline, CDR1 is SGDLS and CDR2 is YYNGEE. Trimming pared 5 bases from V and 3 bases from J, leaving 11 bases between. The CDR3 spans 14 residues. The CDR3: CASRRAWDTGELFF. Here the CDR3 DNA reads TGTGCCAGCAGGCGGGCCTGGGACACCGGGGAGCTGTTTTTT.

The chain combines TRBV6-5 with TRBJ2-7; D unclear. V lost 4 bases to trimming and J lost 3 bases, with 7 bases between them. CDR1 is MNHEY, CDR2 SVGAGI, per germline. This CDR3 has 12 amino acids. The CDR3 nucleotides are TGTGCCAGCAGTTCTGCGTTCTACGAGCAGTACTTC. This sequence encodes CASSSAFYEQYF.

This clone was counted between two and nine times. V gene TRBV6-5 combines with J gene TRBJ1-1; tentatively, D is TRBD1 (5 bases). V gave up 0 bases and J gave up 1 base, with 9 bases separating them. The germline gives CDR1 MNHEY, CDR2 SVGAGI. This CDR3 is built from 15 residues. Here the CDR3 reads CASSYSWRGNTEAFF. CDR3 nucleotide sequence: TGTGCCAGCAGTTACTCGTGGAGGGGGAACACTGAAGCTTTCTTT.

This clone was picked up one time. The rearrangement joins TRBV4-1 to TRBJ1-5, with 10 bases that match TRBD1. From germline, CDR1 is MGHRA and CDR2 YSYEKL. The ends lost 0 bases at V and 7 bases at J; junction bases unmatched: 3. The CDR3 consists of 15 residues. CDR3 coding DNA: TGCGCCAGCAGCCAAGATGACAGGGGGCGACAGCCCCAGCATTTT. Translated, it gives CASSQDDRGRQPQHF.

The chain uses TRBV4-3 and TRBJ2-5; 9 bases map to TRBD1. The DNA matches TRBJ2-7 better at its end, which makes the J call doubtful. CDR1 and CDR2 from the germline V gene are LGHNA and YSLEER. CDR3 length: 17 amino acids. The CDR3 sequence: CASSQDLGTGIGYEQYF. In nucleotides, the CDR3 is TGCGCCAGCAGCCAAGATCTGGGGACAGGGATTGGGTACGAGCAGTACTTC.